Sequencing of this TCR beta chain was carried out in a study of tissue T cells after allogeneic stem cell transplantation. About the research overall: Adult allogeneic hematopoietic cell transplant recipients with steroid-refractory graft-versus-host disease were prospectively enrolled for research autopsy. Points from the study as a whole: Across patients, clones rarely overlapped, yet motif clusters were shared tissue-specifically.

Generated by immunoSEQ multiplex PCR, the TCRdb table keeps only in-frame clones and is missing some. The sample contains fewer than 30,000 clones, roughly 87% of which appear only once. V trimming: 3 bases; J trimming: 6 bases; junction bases outside the gene matches: 7. CDR1 is SGHNT and CDR2 is YYREEE in the germline V gene (reference sequence). The CDR3 is 15 amino acids. On this clone itself: Its antigen is still unknown.

The material was blood, obtained before transplantation. The chain carries TRBV5-4 and TRBJ2-2; the match to TRBD2 covers 8 bases. This TCR was sampled from a woman aged 18-55 years who later had graft-versus-host disease after an allogeneic stem cell transplant. CDR3 in DNA: TGTGCCAGCAGCTCAGGGACTAGAAATTCCGGGGAGCTGTTTTTT. This sequence encodes CASSSGTRNSGELFF. The full variable domain, completed using reference TRBV5-4 and TRBJ2-2, is ETGVTQSPTHLIKTRGQQVTLRCSSQSGHNTVSWYQQALGQGPQFIFQYYREEENGRGNFPPRFSGLQFPNYSSELNVNALELDDSALYLCASSSGTRNSGELFFGEGSRLTVL.